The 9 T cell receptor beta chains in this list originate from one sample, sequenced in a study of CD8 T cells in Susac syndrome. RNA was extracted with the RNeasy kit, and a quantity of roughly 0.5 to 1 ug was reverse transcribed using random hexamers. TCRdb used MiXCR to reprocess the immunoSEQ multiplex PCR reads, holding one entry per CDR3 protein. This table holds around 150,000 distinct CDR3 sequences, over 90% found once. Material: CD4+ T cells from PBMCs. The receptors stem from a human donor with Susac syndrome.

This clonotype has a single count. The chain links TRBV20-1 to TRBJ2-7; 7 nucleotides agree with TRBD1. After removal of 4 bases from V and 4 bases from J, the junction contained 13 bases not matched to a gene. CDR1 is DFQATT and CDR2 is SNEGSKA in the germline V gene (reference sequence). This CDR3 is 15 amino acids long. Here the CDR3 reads CSANPMDGTAYEQYF. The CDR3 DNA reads TGCAGTGCTAACCCCATGGACGGGACAGCTTACGAGCAGTACTTC.

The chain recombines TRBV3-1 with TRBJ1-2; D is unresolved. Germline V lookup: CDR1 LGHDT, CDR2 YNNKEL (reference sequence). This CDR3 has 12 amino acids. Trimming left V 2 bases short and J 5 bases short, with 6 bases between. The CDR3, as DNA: TGTGCCAGCAGCCAACTCGGGTATGGCTACACCTTC. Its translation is CASSQLGYGYTF.

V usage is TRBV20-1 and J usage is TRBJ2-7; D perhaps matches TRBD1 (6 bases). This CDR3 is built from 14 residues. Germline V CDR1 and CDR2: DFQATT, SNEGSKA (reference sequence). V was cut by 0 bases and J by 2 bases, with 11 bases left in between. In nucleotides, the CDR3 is TGCAGTGCTAGAGATCCGTGGACAGCCTACGAGCAGTACTTC. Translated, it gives CSARDPWTAYEQYF.

CDR3 in amino acids: CSARGVVAGDPTDTQYF. In DNA, the CDR3 is TGCAGTGCTAGAGGGGTTGTAGCGGGGGACCCCACAGATACGCAGTATTTT. The chain links TRBV20-1 to TRBJ2-3; TRBD2 matches 9 bases. Germline V CDR1 and CDR2: DFQATT, SNEGSKA (reference sequence). This CDR3 is 17 amino acids long. V gave up 1 base and J gave up 2 bases; unmatched junction bases: 10.

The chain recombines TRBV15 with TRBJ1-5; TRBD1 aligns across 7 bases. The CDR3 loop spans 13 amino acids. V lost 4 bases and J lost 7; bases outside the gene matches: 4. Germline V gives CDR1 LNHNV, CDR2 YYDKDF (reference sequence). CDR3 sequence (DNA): TGTGCCACCAGCAAACAGGGGAGCCAGCCCCAGCATTTT. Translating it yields CATSKQGSQPQHF.

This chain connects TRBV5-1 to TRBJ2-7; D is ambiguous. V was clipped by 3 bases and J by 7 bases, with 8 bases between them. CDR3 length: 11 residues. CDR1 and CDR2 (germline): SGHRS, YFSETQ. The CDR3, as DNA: TGCGCCAGCAGCTCCCTTGAGGAGCAGTACTTC. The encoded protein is CASSSLEEQYF. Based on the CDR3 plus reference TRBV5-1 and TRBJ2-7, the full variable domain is KAGVTQTPRYLIKTRGQQVTLSCSPISGHRSVSWYQQTPGQGLQFLFEYFSETQRNKGNFPGRFSGRQFSNSRSEMNVSTLELGDSALYLCASSSLEEQYFGPGTRLTVT.

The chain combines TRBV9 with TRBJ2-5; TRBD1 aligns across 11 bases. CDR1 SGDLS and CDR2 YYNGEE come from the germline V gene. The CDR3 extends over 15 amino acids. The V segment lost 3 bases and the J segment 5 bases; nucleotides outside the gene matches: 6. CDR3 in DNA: TGTGCCAGCAGCGCCGGGACAGGGGGGACGGAGACCCAGTACTTC. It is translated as CASSAGTGGTETQYF.

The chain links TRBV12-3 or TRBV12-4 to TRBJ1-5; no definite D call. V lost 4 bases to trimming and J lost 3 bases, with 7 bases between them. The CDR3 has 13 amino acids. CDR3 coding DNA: TGTGCCAGCAGTTATCAGTCCAATCAGCCCCAGCATTTT. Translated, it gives CASSYQSNQPQHF.

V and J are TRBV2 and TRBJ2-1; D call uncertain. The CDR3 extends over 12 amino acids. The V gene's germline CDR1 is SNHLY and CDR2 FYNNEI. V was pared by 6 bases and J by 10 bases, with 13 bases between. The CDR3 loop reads CASSTGPHEQFF. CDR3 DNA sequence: TGTGCCAGCAGCACTGGGCCGCACGAGCAGTTCTTC. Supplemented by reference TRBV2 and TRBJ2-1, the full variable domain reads EPEVTQTPSHQVTQMGQEVILRCVPISNHLYFYWYRQILGQKVEFLVSFYNNEISEKSEIFDDQFSVERPDGSNFTLKIRSTKLEDSAMYFCASSTGPHEQFFGPGTRLTVL.